This T cell receptor beta chain was sequenced in a study of OX40 agonist ivuxolimab in advanced cancers. On the study more broadly: Mean age 60 years, range about 23 to 80; roughly 80% male.

Germline CDR1 and CDR2: LNHNV and YYDKDF (reference sequence). The CDR3 runs 13 residues. V lost 0 bases and J 4 bases, leaving 4 bases between the germline ends. This clone is labeled medium-sized. Its antigen remains unidentified. The sample holds other DNA sequences that translate to the same CDR3. Study outcomes and limitations: Among the lowest levels of clonal expansion were found in partial responders at 0.1-3.0 mg/kg.

The assay was immunoSEQ multiplex PCR, and TCRdb's table has in-frame clones only and misses some. The sample lists about 30,000 clones; approximately 78% were seen once. Here the sequenced sample was CD4+ or CD8+ T cells sorted from blood, taken in a trial of the OX40 agonist ivuxolimab. The V and J genes are TRBV15 and TRBJ1-5; D is unresolved. The clonotype was recovered from an adult with an advanced solid tumor such as melanoma, head and neck, liver or kidney cancer. CDR3 sequence: CATSRDRNQPQHF. The CDR3 region has the DNA TGTGCCACCAGCAGAGATAGGAATCAGCCCCAGCATTTT.